The clone carrying this T cell receptor (beta chain) was found once. These data are taken from a study of CD8 T cells in Susac syndrome. Random hexamers were used to reverse transcribe an amount of roughly 0.45 to 1 ug RNA. TCRdb reanalysed the immunoSEQ multiplex PCR reads using MiXCR and keeps one entry per CDR3 protein. The sample has about 180,000 distinct CDR3 sequences; 90% to 95% are singletons. Trimming removed 4 bases from V and 2 bases from J; junction bases left unmatched: 3. The CDR3 length is 15 residues. Germline V lookup: CDR1 SGHNT, CDR2 YYREEE (reference sequence). The sequenced sample consisted of CD4+ T cells from PBMCs. This TCR was sampled from a human donor with Susac syndrome. The chain is built from TRBV5-4 and TRBJ2-1; 10 bases are a match to TRBD2. The CDR3 region is CASSQTSGAYNEQFF. CDR3 DNA sequence: TGTGCCAGCAGCCAAACTAGCGGGGCCTACAATGAGCAGTTCTTC.